These 23 T cell receptor beta chains share one sample of origin, sequenced in a study of blood T cell repertoires in COVID-19. Profiled with immunoSEQ multiplex PCR; TCRdb holds only in-frame clones, not every one. The sample carries some 65,000 clones, approximately 79% recorded once. Material for sequencing was peripheral blood. The receptors here all came from a woman between 65 and 79 years old with acute or convalescent COVID-19.

The chain is built from TRBV5-1 and TRBJ2-5; no clear D gene. Trimming pared 0 bases from V and 5 bases from J, leaving 11 bases between. The CDR3 is 14 amino acids. Germline lookup yields CDR1 SGHRS and CDR2 YFSETQ. CDR3 amino acids: CASSLGPVGETQYF. The CDR3 bases are TGCGCCAGCAGCTTGGGGCCAGTCGGGGAGACCCAGTACTTC.

This clone appeared a single time. The chain uses TRBV5-1 and TRBJ2-1, with 8 bases lining up with TRBD1. CDR1 SGHRS and CDR2 YFSETQ come from the germline V gene. The CDR3 consists of 15 residues. Germline trimming cut 3 bases from V and 5 bases from J; bases unmatched to any gene: 7. CDR3 bases: TGCGCCAGCAGCTCCGGACAGGGATTTAACAATGAGCAGTTCTTC. Amino acid sequence: CASSSGQGFNNEQFF.

J is TRBJ2-1 and V is TRBV9; TRBD2 matches at 12 bases. This CDR3 region has 16 residues. The junction had 6 bases not matched to a gene; V was cut back by 0 bases and J by 8 bases. The V gene's germline CDR1 is SGDLS and CDR2 YYNGEE. DNA for the CDR3: TGTGCCAGCAGCGTAGACGCTAGCGGGGGGGCCGATGAGCAGTTCTTC. Its protein is CASSVDASGGADEQFF. Full variable domain (missing parts from reference TRBV9 and TRBJ2-1): DSGVTQTPKHLITATGQRVTLRCSPRSGDLSVYWYQQSLDQGLQFLIQYYNGEERAKGNILERFSAQQFPDLHSELNLSSLELGDSALYFCASSVDASGGADEQFFGPGTRLTVL.

This clone was seen only once. For the CDR3, the DNA is TGTGCCAGCAGCCTCCGACTAGCGGGGGCCCTAGATACGCAGTATTTT. It translates to CASSLRLAGALDTQYF. The V and J genes are TRBV5-4 and TRBJ2-3; the match to TRBD2 covers 12 bases. The CDR3 loop spans 16 amino acids. In germline, CDR1 is SGHNT, CDR2 YYREEE (reference sequence). J lost 5 bases, V lost 4 bases, and 8 bases had no gene match.

This chain joins TRBV3-1 (or the pseudogene TRBV3-2) and TRBJ2-7, with D possibly TRBD1 on 6 matching bases. CDR1 is LGHDT and CDR2 is YNNKEL in the germline V gene (reference sequence). V was shortened by 4 bases and J by 6 bases, with 16 bases between the two germline ends. CDR3 length: 14 residues. CDR3 sequence reads: CASSLQGKGREQYF. For the CDR3, the DNA is TGTGCCAGCAGCCTACAGGGTAAGGGACGCGAGCAGTACTTC.

In its sample, this clone was seen once. The chain uses TRBV6-2 or TRBV6-3 and TRBJ1-6, with 11 bases fitting TRBD1. The CDR3 consists of 15 residues. Trimming at V came to 5 bases and at J to 9 bases, leaving 6 bases not matched to a gene. Looked up from germline, CDR1 is MNHEY and CDR2 is SVGEGT. The CDR3 sequence is CASSQDRGRGSPLHF. Written as DNA, the CDR3 is TGTGCCAGCAGTCAGGACAGGGGGCGTGGTTCACCCCTCCACTTT.

This clone was counted between two and nine times. This rearrangement joins TRBV11-2 to TRBJ2-7; 8 nucleotides match TRBD1. The CDR3 length is 14 residues. After removal of 3 bases from V and 2 bases from J, the junction contained 3 bases not matched to a gene. Germline assignment: CDR1 SGHAT and CDR2 FQNNGV. The CDR3 sequence is CASSLDRATYEQYF. CDR3 DNA sequence: TGTGCCAGCAGCTTGGACAGGGCGACCTACGAGCAGTACTTC.

The rearrangement uses TRBV29-1 and TRBJ1-2, with a tentative D call TRBD1 (5 bases). Germline V gene sequence: CDR1 SQVTM, CDR2 ANQGSEA. V was shortened by 6 bases and J by 4 bases, with 6 bases between the two germline ends. This CDR3 is built from 10 residues. The CDR3 spells CSVDSYGYTF. For the CDR3, the DNA is TGCAGCGTAGACAGCTATGGCTACACCTTC.

This chain links TRBV7-3 with TRBJ2-2; D remains unclear. The length of the CDR3 is 12 residues. Trimming stripped 6 bases from V and 4 bases from J, with 6 bases between. CDR1 SGHTA and CDR2 FQGTGA come from the germline V gene. CDR3: CASSLSTGELFF. In DNA, the CDR3 is TGTGCCAGCAGTCTCAGCACCGGGGAGCTGTTTTTT.

The chain carries TRBV7-6 and TRBJ1-5; no definite D call. Looked up from germline, CDR1 is SGHVS and CDR2 is FNYEAQ. Trimming took 2 bases from V and 2 from J, leaving 7 bases between them. The CDR3 is 14 residues long. The CDR3 nucleotides are TGTGCCAGCAGCTTAAGGCAGGGCAATCAGCCCCAGCATTTT. Translating it yields CASSLRQGNQPQHF.

The chain links TRBV6-6 to TRBJ2-5; 10 nucleotides match TRBD2. V gave up 8 bases and J gave up 4 bases; unmatched junction bases: 7. The CDR3 is made up of 14 amino acids. Germline V gene sequence: CDR1 MNHNY, CDR2 SVGAGI (reference sequence). The CDR3 bases are TGTGCCAGCGGGAGCGGGGGGGCCATAGAGACCCAGTACTTC. This sequence encodes CASGSGGAIETQYF.

The chain uses TRBV7-2 and TRBJ1-2; no clear D gene. The CDR3 consists of 15 residues. Germline CDR1 reads SGHTA; CDR2 reads FQGNSA. Between the trimmed V and J ends, which lost 1 base and 4 bases, there was a span of 13 bases. The CDR3 loop is CASSLGGPRPYGYTF. Here the CDR3 DNA reads TGTGCCAGCAGCTTAGGAGGCCCCCGGCCCTATGGCTACACCTTC.

The chain has TRBV27 and TRBJ1-6, with TRBD1 matching over 7 bases. The CDR3 has 15 amino acids. The germline V gene has CDR1 MNHEY and CDR2 SMNVEV (reference sequence). The junction had 6 bases not matched to a gene; V was cut back by 5 bases and J by 5 bases. CDR3 bases: TGTGCCAGCAGTGAGACAGGGATCGATAATTCACCCCTCCACTTT. Amino acids: CASSETGIDNSPLHF.

This clone has at least ten counts. The rearrangement links TRBV15 to TRBJ1-2, with 10 bases matching TRBD1. Trimming cost V 3 bases and J 2 bases; bases outside gene matches: 0. CDR1 and CDR2 from the germline V gene are LNHNV and YYDKDF (reference sequence). This CDR3 has 14 residues. The CDR3 DNA sequence: TGTGCCACCAGCAGGGGACAGGGGAACTATGGCTACACCTTC. The encoded protein is CATSRGQGNYGYTF. Filled out from reference TRBV15 and TRBJ1-2, the complete variable domain reads DAMVIQNPRYQVTQFGKPVTLSCSQTLNHNVMYWYQQKSSQAPKLLFHYYDKDFNNEADTPDNFQSRRPNTSFCFLDIRSPGLGDTAMYLCATSRGQGNYGYTFGSGTRLTVV.

The chain combines TRBV19 with TRBJ2-1; possible D gene TRBD1, 6 bases. The germline CDR1 and CDR2 sequences are LNHDA and SQIVND (reference sequence). The V gene lost 5 bases and the J gene lost 8 bases, with 16 bases spanning the gap. The CDR3 runs 14 residues. As DNA, the CDR3 is TGTGCCAGTAGTTGGGTACGGGACACCCATGAGCAGTTCTTC. Protein product: CASSWVRDTHEQFF.

The chain recombines TRBV6-4 with TRBJ2-3, with 7 bases identical to TRBD2. The junction had 2 bases not matched to a gene; V was cut back by 3 bases and J by 2 bases. The CDR3 has 14 amino acids. Germline assignment: CDR1 MRHNA and CDR2 SNTAGT. In DNA form, the CDR3 reads TGTGCCAGCAGTGAGCGGGGGTTCACAGATACGCAGTATTTT. It is translated as CASSERGFTDTQYF.

The chain is built from TRBV27 and TRBJ1-6, with TRBD1 matching over 8 bases. The CDR3 has 14 residues. Germline CDR1 MNHEY, CDR2 SMNVEV (reference sequence). V dropped 8 bases and J dropped 7; count of bases not matched to a gene: 7. CDR3 coding DNA: TGTGCCAGCCAATTTACAGGGGGAAATTCACCCCTCCACTTT. Translating gives CASQFTGGNSPLHF.

The chain uses TRBV7-6 and TRBJ1-3; 8 nucleotides align to TRBD1. V trimming: 2 bases; J trimming: 1 base; junction bases outside the gene matches: 4. Germline CDR1 reads SGHVS; CDR2 reads FNYEAQ. This CDR3 spans 16 amino acids. CDR3 nucleotides: TGTGCCAGCAGCTTAATACAGGGGGAATCTGGAAACACCATATATTTT. Translation: CASSLIQGESGNTIYF.

This rearrangement joins TRBV6-5 to TRBJ1-2; D is possibly TRBD1 (5 bases). There are 14 residues in the CDR3. The germline CDR1 and CDR2 sequences are MNHEY and SVGAGI. Trimming shortened V by 6 bases and J by 3 bases, and 14 bases separated the two germline ends. The CDR3 nucleotides are TGTGCCAGCAGGTCGGGCGTGGGGCACTATGGCTACACCTTC. Translated, it gives CASRSGVGHYGYTF.

This clone was counted only a few times. V gene TRBV9 combines with J gene TRBJ1-2, with D perhaps TRBD1 (5 bases). The CDR3 is 13 amino acids. Trimming shortened V by 3 bases and J by 4 bases, and 10 bases separated the two germline ends. In germline, CDR1 is SGDLS, CDR2 YYNGEE. The DNA of the CDR3 is TGTGCCAGCAGCGAGGACATCTCCTATGGCTACACCTTC. Amino acids: CASSEDISYGYTF. The full variable domain, with the rest looked up from reference TRBV9 and TRBJ1-2, is DSGVTQTPKHLITATGQRVTLRCSPRSGDLSVYWYQQSLDQGLQFLIQYYNGEERAKGNILERFSAQQFPDLHSELNLSSLELGDSALYFCASSEDISYGYTFGSGTRLTVV.

The chain is built from TRBV5-1 and TRBJ2-1; 8 nucleotides agree with TRBD2. Looked up from germline, CDR1 is SGHRS and CDR2 is YFSETQ. J gave up 9 bases and V 1 base, and 9 bases lay outside the gene matches. The CDR3 loop spans 15 amino acids. The CDR3, as DNA: TGCGCCAGCAGCTTGTTTGGGACTAGTACTTCTGAGCAGTTCTTC. It encodes CASSLFGTSTSEQFF.

This clone has a handful of counts. V gene TRBV5-4 combines with J gene TRBJ1-2; tentatively, D is TRBD1 (6 bases). The CDR3 is 13 amino acids. In germline, CDR1 is SGHNT, CDR2 YYREEE (reference sequence). V was trimmed by 4 bases and J by 4 bases, leaving 11 bases between them. This CDR3 is CASSQGRGYGYTF. The DNA for the CDR3 is TGTGCCAGCAGCCAGGGGAGGGGCTATGGCTACACCTTC. The complete variable domain, with remaining parts taken from reference TRBV5-4 and TRBJ1-2, reads ETGVTQSPTHLIKTRGQQVTLRCSSQSGHNTVSWYQQALGQGPQFIFQYYREEENGRGNFPPRFSGLQFPNYSSELNVNALELDDSALYLCASSQGRGYGYTFGSGTRLTVV.

The V gene is TRBV12-2, the J gene TRBJ2-3; no DNA check was done on the table's D call, TRBD2. TRBV12-2 is a pseudogene locus. CDR3 size: 17 residues. The CDR3 bases are TGTGCAAGTCGCTTAGCGGGGACTAGCGGGGTAACAGATACGCAGTATTTT. Translation gives CASRLAGTSGVTDTQYF.